Sequencing of this T cell receptor beta chain was carried out in a study of blood T cell repertoires in COVID-19. For the study at large: Both acute and convalescent COVID-19 samples were obtained from the United States, Italy and Spain.

Trimming removed 5 bases at V and 1 base at J, with 21 bases between. CDR3 length: 17 amino acids. CDR1 SGHVS and CDR2 FNYEAQ come from the germline V gene. Profiling relied on immunoSEQ multiplex PCR, and the TCRdb table lists in-frame clones only, not all of them. The table includes 120,000 or so clones, roughly four fifths detected once. The clonotype comes from a human donor in a cohort sampled during active COVID-19. The chain recombines TRBV7-6 with TRBJ2-7; D might be TRBD1 (6 bases). Sequencing used peripheral blood. In DNA form, the CDR3 reads TGTGCCAGCAGCCCTCTGGGGGACATTAGCTTTTCCTACGAGCAGTACTTC. The encoded protein is CASSPLGDISFSYEQYF.